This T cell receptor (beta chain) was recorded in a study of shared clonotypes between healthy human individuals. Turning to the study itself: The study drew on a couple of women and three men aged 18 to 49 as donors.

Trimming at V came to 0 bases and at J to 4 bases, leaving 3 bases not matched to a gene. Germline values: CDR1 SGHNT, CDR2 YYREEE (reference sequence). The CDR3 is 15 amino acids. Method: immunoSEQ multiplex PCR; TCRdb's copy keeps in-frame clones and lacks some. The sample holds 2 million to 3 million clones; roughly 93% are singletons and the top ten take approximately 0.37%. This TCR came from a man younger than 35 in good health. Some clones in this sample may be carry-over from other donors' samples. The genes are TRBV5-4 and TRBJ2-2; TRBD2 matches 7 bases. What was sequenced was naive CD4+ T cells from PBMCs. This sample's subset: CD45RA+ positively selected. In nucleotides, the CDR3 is TGTGCCAGCAGCTTGGTGTCTAGCGGCACCGGGGAGCTGTTTTTT. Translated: CASSLVSSGTGELFF.